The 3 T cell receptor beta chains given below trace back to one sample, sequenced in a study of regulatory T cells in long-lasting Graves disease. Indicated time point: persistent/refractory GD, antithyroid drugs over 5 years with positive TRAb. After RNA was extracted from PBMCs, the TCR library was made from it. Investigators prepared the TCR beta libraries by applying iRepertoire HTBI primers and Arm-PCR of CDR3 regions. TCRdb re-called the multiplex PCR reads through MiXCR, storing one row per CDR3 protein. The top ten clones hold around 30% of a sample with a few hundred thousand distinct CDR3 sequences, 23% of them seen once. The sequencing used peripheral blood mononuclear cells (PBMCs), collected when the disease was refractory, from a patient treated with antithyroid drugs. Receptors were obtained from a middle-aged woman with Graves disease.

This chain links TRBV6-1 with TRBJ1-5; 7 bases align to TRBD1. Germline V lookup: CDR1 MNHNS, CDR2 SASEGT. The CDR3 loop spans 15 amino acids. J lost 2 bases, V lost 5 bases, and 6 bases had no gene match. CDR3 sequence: CASSPNGQGNQPQHF. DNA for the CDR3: TGTGCCAGCAGTCCCAACGGACAGGGCAATCAGCCCCAGCATTTT.

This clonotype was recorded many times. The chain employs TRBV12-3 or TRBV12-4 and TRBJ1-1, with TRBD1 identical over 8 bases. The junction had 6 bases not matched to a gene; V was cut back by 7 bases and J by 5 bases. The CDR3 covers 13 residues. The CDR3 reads CASTYDRGTEAFF. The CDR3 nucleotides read TGTGCCAGCACCTATGACAGGGGAACTGAAGCTTTCTTT.

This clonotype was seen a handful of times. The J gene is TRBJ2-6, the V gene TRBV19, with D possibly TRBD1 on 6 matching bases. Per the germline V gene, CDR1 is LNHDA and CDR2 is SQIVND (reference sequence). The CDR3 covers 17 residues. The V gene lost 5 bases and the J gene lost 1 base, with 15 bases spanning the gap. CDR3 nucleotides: TGTGCCAGTAGTGGAAAGGACAGAACATCTGGGGCCAACGTCCTGACTTTC. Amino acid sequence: CASSGKDRTSGANVLTF. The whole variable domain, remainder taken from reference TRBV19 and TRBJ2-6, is DGGITQSPKYLFRKEGQNVTLSCEQNLNHDAMYWYRQDPGQGLRLIYYSQIVNDFQKGDIAEGYSVSREKKESFPLTVTSAQKNPTAFYLCASSGKDRTSGANVLTFGAGSRLTVL.